This TCR beta chain was sequenced in a study of blood T cell repertoires in COVID-19. The germline V gene has CDR1 LNHDA and CDR2 SQIVND (reference sequence). The CDR3 is 15 amino acids. The V gene lost 5 bases and the J gene lost 8 bases, with 19 bases spanning the gap. Across about two dozen US areas, participants ranged in age from 18 to 89 years. Categorization into cohorts depended on clinical history that participants reported. TCRdb keeps only in-frame clones here, not all; method: immunoSEQ multiplex PCR. The sample includes approximately 220,000 clones, around 84% of them seen just once. The rearrangement joins TRBV19 to TRBJ1-3; D gene uncertain. Sequencing was performed on PBMCs or T cells enriched from blood (not recorded which). This TCR was sampled from a woman in her thirties or forties who had recovered from COVID-19. Written as DNA, the CDR3 is TGTGCCAGTAGTCCCGCCGGCGGAAGCCGACACACCATATATTTT. It encodes CASSPAGGSRHTIYF.